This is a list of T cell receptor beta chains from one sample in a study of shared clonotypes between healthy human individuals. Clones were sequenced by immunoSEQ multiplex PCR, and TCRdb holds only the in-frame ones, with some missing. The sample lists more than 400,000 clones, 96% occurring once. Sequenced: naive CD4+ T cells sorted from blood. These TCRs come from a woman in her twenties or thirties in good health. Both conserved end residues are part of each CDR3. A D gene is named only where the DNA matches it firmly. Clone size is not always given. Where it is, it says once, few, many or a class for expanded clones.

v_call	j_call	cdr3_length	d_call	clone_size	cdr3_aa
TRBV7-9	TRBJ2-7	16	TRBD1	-	CASSSLSGTGNYEQYF
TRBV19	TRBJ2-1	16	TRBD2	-	CASSLPGSGRPNEQFF
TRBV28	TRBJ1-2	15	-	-	CASSRRGGRNYGYTF
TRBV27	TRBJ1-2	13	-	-	CASRSQGWGGYTF
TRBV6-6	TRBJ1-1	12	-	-	CASTYGGTEAFF
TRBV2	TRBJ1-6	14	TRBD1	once	CASSWTGQDSPLHF
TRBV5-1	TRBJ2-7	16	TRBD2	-	CASSLLVSGSNYEQYF
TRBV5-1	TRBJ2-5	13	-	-	CASSLGGGSGQYF
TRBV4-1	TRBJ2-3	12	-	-	CASSQPEDTQYF
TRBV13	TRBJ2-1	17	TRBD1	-	CASSLVPGTGMRSEQFF
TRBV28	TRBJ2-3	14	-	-	CASRQTTTPATQYF
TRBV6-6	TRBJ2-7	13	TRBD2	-	CASRLAGSSEQYF
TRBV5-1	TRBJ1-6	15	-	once	CASSLGQGLNSPLHF
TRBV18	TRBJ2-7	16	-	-	CASSPVVGRVSYEQYF
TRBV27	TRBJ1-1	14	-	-	CASKTGGLVTEAFF
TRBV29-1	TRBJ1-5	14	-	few	CSVETGIGNQPQHF
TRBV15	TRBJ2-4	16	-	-	CATSRDFRERGAIQYF
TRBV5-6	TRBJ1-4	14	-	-	CASSSRQLGEKLFF
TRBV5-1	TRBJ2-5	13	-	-	CASSYRSSETQYF
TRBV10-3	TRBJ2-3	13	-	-	CAISGENADTQYF
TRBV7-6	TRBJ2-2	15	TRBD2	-	CASRRLAVGTGELFF
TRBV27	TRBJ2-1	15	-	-	CASSKDLAWYNEQFF
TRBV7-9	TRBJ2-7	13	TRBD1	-	CASSTGTAYEQYF
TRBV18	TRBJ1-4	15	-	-	CASSLGLGTNEKLFF
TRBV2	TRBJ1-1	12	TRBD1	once	CASRTGYSEAFF
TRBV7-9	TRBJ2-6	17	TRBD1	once	CASSLGQGISLANVLTF
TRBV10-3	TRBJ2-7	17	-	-	CAISGGSVGTSSYEQYF
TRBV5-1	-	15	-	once	CASSLGQPGSYEQYF
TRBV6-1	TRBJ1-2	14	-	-	CASSADRRGYGYTF
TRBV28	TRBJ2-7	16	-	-	CASMGGWRGSSYEQYF
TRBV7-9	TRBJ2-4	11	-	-	CASSLDDIQYF
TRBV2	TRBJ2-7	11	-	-	CASSEMTVQYF
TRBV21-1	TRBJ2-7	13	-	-	CASILGRSYEQYF
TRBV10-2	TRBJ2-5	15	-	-	CASRWGGRHQETQYF
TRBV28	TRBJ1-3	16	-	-	CASSTASPGLGNTIYF
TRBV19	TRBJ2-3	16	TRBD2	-	CASRALAGGGTDTQYF
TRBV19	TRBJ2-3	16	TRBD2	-	CASSKILAPQGDTQYF
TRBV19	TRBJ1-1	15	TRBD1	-	CASSKSTGTNTEAFF